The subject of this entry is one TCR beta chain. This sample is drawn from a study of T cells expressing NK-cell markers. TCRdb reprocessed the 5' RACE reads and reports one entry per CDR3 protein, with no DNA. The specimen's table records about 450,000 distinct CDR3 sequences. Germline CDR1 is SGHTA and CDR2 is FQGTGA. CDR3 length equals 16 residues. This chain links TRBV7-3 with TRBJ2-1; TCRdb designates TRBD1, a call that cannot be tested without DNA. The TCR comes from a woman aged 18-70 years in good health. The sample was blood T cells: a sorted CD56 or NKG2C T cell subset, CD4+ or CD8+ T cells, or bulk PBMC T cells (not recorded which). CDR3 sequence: CASSARPQGHYNEQFF. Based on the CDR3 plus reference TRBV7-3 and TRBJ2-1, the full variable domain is GAGVSQTPSNKVTEKGKYVELRCDPISGHTALYWYRQSLGQGPEFLIYFQGTGAADDSGLPNDRFFAVRPEGSVSTLKIQRTERGDSAVYLCASSARPQGHYNEQFFGPGTRLTVL.